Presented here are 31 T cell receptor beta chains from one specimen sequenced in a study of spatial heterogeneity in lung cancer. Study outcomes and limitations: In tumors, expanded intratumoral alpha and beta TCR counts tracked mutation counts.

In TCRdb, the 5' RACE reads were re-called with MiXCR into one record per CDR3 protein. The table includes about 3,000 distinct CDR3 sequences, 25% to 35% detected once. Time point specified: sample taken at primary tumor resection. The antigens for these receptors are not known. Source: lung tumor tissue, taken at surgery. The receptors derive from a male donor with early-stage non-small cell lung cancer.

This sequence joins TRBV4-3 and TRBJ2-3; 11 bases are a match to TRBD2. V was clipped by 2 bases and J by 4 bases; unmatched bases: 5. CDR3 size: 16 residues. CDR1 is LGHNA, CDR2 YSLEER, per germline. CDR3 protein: CASSQNSGGASDTQYF. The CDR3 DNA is TGCGCCAGCAGCCAAAATAGCGGGGGGGCCTCAGATACGCAGTATTTT.

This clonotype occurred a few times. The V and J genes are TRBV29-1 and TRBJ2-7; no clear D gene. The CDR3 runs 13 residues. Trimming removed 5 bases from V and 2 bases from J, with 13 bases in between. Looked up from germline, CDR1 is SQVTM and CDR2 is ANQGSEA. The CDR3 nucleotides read TGCAGCGTTTTGGAGTTAGACGCCTACGAGCAGTACTTC. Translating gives CSVLELDAYEQYF.

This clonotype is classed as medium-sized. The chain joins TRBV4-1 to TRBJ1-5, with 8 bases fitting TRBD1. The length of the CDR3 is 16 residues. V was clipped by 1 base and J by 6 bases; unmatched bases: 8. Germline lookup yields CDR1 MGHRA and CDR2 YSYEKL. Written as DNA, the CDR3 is TGCGCCAGCAGCCAAGGAGAGGCAGGGGGCTTTCAGCCCCAGCATTTT. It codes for CASSQGEAGGFQPQHF.

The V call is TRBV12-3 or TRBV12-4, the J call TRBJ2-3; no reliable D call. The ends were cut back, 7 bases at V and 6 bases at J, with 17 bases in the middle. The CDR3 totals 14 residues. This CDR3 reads CASISGLLGDTQYF. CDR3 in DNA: TGTGCCAGCATCTCCGGGCTCCTGGGGGATACGCAGTATTTT.

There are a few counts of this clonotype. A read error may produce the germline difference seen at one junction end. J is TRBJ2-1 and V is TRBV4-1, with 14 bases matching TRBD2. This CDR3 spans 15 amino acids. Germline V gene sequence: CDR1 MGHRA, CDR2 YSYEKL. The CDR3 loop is CAGSPTSGRVDEQFF. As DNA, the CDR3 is TGCGCCGGCAGCCCGACTAGCGGGAGGGTAGATGAGCAGTTCTTC.

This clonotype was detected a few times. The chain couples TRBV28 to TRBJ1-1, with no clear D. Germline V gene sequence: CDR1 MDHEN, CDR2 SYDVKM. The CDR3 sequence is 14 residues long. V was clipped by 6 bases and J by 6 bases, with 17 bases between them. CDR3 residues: CASSHPGPGAEAFF. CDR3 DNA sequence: TGTGCCAGCAGCCATCCAGGCCCAGGAGCTGAAGCTTTCTTT.

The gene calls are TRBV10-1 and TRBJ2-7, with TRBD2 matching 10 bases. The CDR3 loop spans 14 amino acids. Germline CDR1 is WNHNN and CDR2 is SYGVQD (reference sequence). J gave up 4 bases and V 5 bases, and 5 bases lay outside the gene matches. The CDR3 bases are TGCGCCAGCAGTCCACTAGCGGGACCTTACGAGCAGTACTTC. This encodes CASSPLAGPYEQYF.

This chain's CDR3 is CASSQSSGSGADTQYF. The DNA of the CDR3 is TGTGCCAGCAGCCAGAGTAGCGGGAGCGGGGCAGATACGCAGTATTTT. The V and J genes are TRBV3-1 and TRBJ2-3; 9 bases align to TRBD2. The length of the CDR3 is 16 residues. V lost 3 bases, J lost 4 bases, and 8 bases stayed unmatched. In germline, CDR1 is LGHDT, CDR2 YNNKEL (reference sequence).

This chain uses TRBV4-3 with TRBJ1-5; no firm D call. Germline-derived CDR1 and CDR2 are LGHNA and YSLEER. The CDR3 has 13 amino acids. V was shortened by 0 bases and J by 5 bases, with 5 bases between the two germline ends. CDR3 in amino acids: CASSQDRDQPQHF. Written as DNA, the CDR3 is TGCGCCAGCAGCCAAGATCGGGATCAGCCCCAGCATTTT.

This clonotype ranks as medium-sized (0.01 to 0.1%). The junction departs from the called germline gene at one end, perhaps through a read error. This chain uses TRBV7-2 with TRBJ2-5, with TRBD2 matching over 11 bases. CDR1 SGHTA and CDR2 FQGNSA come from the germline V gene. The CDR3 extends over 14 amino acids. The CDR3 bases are TGTGCCAGCAGTTTAGCGGGAGGGCAAGAGACCCAGTACTTC. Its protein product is CASSLAGGQETQYF.

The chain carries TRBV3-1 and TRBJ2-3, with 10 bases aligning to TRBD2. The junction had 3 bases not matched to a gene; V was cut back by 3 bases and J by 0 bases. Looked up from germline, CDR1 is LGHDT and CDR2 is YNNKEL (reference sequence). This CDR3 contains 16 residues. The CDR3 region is CASSHLLAGSTDTQYF. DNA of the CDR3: TGTGCCAGCAGCCACCTACTAGCGGGAAGCACAGATACGCAGTATTTT.

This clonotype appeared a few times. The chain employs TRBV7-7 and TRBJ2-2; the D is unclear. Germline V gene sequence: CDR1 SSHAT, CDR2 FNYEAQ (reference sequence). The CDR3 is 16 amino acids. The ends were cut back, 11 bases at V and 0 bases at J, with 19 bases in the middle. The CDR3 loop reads CALGHSPVANTGELFF. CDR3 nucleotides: TGTGCCCTGGGTCACAGTCCCGTCGCGAACACCGGGGAGCTGTTTTTT.

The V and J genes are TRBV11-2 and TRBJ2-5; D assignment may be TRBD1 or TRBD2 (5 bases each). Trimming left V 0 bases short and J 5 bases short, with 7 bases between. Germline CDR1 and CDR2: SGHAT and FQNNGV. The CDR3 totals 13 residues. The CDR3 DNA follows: TGTGCCAGCAGCTTAGATTGGGGGGAGACCCAGTACTTC. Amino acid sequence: CASSLDWGETQYF.

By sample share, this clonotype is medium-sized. CDR3 sequence reads: CAISASGTSGYNEQFF. The CDR3 bases are TGTGCCATCAGTGCTTCAGGGACTAGCGGGTACAATGAGCAGTTCTTC. The rearrangement uses TRBV10-3 and TRBJ2-1; 12 positions match TRBD2. The CDR3 totals 16 residues. Germline V lookup: CDR1 ENHRY, CDR2 SYGVKD. J gave up 4 bases and V 4 bases, and 5 bases lay outside the gene matches.

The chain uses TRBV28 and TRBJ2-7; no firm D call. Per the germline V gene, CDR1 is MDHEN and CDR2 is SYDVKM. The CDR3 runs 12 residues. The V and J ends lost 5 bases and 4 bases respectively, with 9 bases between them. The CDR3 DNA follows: TGTGCCAGCAGTCCCCCTGGTTACGAGCAGTACTTC. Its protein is CASSPPGYEQYF.

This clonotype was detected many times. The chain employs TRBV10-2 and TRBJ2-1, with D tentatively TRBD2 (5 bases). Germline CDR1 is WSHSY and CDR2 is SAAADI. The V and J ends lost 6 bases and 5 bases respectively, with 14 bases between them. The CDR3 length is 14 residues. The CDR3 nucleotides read TGCGCCAGCAGGAGGGCGCTGGAAAACAATGAGCAGTTCTTC. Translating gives CASRRALENNEQFF.

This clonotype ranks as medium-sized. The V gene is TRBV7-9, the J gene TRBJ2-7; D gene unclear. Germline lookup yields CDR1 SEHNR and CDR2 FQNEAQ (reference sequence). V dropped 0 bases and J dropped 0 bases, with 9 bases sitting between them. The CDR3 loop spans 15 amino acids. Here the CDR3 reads CASSLAGRNSYEQYF. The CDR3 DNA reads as TGTGCCAGCAGCTTAGCTGGGCGTAACTCCTACGAGCAGTACTTC.

The CDR3 spells CAISSGTTFTGELFF. The CDR3 coding sequence is TGTGCCATCAGTTCCGGGACTACCTTCACCGGGGAGCTGTTTTTT. The genes are TRBV10-3 and TRBJ2-2, with 7 bases aligning to TRBD2. V gave up 5 bases and J gave up 4 bases; unmatched junction bases: 7. The germline gives CDR1 ENHRY, CDR2 SYGVKD. The length of the CDR3 is 15 residues.

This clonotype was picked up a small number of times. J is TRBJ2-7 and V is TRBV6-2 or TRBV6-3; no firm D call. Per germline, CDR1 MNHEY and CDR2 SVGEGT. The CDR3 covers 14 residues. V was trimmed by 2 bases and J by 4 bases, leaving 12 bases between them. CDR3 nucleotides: TGTGCCAGCAGTTACACGGACGGCTCTTACGAGCAGTACTTC. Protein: CASSYTDGSYEQYF.

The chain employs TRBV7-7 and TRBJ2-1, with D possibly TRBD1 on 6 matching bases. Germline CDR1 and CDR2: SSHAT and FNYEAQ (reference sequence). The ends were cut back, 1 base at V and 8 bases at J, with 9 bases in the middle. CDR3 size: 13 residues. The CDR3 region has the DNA TGTGCCAGCAGCTTAGGGGGGCCTGATGAGCAGTTCTTC. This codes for CASSLGGPDEQFF.

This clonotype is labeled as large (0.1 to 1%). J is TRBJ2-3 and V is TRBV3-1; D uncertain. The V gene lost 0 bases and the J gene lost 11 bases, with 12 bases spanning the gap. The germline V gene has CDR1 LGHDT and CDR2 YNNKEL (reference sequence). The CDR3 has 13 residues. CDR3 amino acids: CASSQDGLFRQYF. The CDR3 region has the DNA TGTGCCAGCAGCCAAGATGGGCTATTCAGGCAGTATTTT.

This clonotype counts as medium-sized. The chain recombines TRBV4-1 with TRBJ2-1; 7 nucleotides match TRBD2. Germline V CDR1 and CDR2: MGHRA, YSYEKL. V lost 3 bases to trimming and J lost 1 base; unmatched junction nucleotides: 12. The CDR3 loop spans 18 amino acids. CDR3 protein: CASSQLNPGLMSYNEQFF. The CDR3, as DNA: TGCGCCAGCAGCCAGCTTAACCCGGGACTAATGTCCTACAATGAGCAGTTCTTC.

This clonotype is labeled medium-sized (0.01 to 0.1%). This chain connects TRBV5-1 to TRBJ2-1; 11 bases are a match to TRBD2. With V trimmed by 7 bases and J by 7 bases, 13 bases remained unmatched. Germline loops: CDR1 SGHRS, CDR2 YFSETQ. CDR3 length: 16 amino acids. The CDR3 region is CASATSGMSPRNEQFF. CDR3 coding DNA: TGCGCCAGCGCGACTAGCGGGATGTCCCCGCGGAATGAGCAGTTCTTC.

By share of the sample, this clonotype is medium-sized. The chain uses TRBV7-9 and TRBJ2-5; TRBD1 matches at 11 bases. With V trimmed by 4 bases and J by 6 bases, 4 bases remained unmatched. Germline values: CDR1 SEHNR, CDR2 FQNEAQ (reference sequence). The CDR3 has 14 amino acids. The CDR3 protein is CASSSGQGAKTQYF. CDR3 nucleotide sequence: TGTGCCAGCAGCTCAGGACAGGGGGCGAAGACCCAGTACTTC.

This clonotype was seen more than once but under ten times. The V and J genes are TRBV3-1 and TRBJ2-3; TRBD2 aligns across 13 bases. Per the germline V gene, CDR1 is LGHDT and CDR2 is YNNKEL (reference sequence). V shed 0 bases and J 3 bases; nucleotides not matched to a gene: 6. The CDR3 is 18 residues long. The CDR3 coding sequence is TGTGCCAGCAGCCAAGAGGGGGGACTAGCGGGACCTACAGATACGCAGTATTTT. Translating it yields CASSQEGGLAGPTDTQYF.

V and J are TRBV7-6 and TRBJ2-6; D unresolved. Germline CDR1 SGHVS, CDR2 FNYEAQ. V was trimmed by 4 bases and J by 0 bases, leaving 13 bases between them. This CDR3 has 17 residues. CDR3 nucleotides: TGTGCCAGCAGCTCGGACGGAAGAATCTCTGGGGCCAACGTCCTGACTTTC. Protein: CASSSDGRISGANVLTF.

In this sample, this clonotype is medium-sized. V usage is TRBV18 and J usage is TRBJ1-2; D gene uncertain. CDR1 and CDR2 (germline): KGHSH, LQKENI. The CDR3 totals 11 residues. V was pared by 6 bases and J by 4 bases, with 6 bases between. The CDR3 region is CASSDGYGYTF. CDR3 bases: TGTGCCAGCTCGGATGGCTATGGCTACACCTTC. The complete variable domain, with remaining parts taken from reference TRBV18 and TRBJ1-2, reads NAGVMQNPRHLVRRRGQEARLRCSPMKGHSHVYWYRQLPEEGLKFMVYLQKENIIDESGMPKERFSAEFPKEGPSILRIQQVVRGDSAAYFCASSDGYGYTFGSGTRLTVV.

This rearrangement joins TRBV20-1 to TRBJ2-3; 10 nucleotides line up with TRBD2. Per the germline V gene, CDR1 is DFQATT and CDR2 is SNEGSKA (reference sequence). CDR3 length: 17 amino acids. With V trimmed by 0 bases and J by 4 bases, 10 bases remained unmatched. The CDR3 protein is CSARDPRAGGPSDTQYF. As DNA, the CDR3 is TGCAGTGCTAGAGATCCTCGAGCGGGGGGGCCGTCAGATACGCAGTATTTT.

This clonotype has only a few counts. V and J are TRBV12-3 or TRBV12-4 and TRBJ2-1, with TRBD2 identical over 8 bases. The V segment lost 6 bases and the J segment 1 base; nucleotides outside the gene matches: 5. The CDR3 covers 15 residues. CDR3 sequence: CASSRTSGSYNEQFF. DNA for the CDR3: TGTGCCAGCAGCCGCACTAGCGGATCCTACAATGAGCAGTTCTTC.

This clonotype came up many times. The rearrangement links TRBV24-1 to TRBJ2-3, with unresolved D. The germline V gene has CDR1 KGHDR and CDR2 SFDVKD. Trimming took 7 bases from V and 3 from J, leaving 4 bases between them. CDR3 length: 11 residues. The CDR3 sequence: CATSGTDTQYF. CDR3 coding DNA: TGTGCCACCAGCGGTACAGATACGCAGTATTTT.

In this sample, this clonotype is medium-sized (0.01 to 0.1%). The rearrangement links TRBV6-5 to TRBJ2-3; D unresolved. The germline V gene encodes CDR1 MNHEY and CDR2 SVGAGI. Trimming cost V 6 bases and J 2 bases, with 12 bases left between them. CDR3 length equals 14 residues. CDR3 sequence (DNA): TGTGCCAGCAGGCTCGATAGGTTCACAGATACGCAGTATTTT. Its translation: CASRLDRFTDTQYF.